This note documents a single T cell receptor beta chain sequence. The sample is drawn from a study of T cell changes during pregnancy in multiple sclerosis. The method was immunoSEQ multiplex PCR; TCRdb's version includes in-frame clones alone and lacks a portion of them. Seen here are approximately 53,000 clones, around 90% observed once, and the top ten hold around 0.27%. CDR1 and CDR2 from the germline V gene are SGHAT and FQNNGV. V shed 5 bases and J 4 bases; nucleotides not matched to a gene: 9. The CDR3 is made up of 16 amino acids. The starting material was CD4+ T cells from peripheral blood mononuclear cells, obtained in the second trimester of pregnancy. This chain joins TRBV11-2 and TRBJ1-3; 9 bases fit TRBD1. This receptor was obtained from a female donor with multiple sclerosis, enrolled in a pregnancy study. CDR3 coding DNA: TGTGCCAGCAGCCGCATACAGGGGGCAGGAGGAAACACCATATATTTT. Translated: CASSRIQGAGGNTIYF.